One and the same sample provided the 25 T cell receptor beta chains below, sequenced in a study of Ad26.COV2.S vaccination and SARS-CoV-2 variants. Profiling relied on immunoSEQ multiplex PCR, and the TCRdb table lists in-frame clones only, not all of them. The table has roughly 420,000 clones, roughly 87% seen once; the top ten hold around 2.6%. Treatment: around 19 received Ad26.COV2.S at low or high dose, single or two shots; about 5 received placebo; per-sample allocation not given. The samples were gathered on day 63 after the first injection of vaccine or placebo. This specimen consisted of peripheral blood, obtained in a trial of Ad26.COV2.S vaccine versus placebo. These receptor sequences come from a person between 18 and 59 years old who received the Ad26.COV2.S COVID-19 vaccine or a placebo.

The CDR3 DNA sequence: TGTGCCACCAGTGACCCGACAGGGGGCAATCAGCCCCAGCATTTT. Protein product: CATSDPTGGNQPQHF. V gene TRBV24-1 combines with J gene TRBJ1-5; TRBD1 agrees at 8 bases. This CDR3 comprises 15 residues. After removal of 4 bases from V and 2 bases from J, the junction contained 3 bases not matched to a gene. Per the germline V gene, CDR1 is KGHDR and CDR2 is SFDVKD.

The chain uses TRBV6-2 or TRBV6-3 and TRBJ2-2, with a possible D match to TRBD1 (6 bases). This CDR3 region has 16 residues. Trimming cost V 0 bases and J 4 bases, with 12 bases left between them. Germline CDR1 and CDR2: MNHEY and SVGEGT. CDR3 loop: CASSYSAGAVTGELFF. CDR3 DNA sequence: TGTGCCAGCAGTTACTCCGCAGGGGCGGTCACCGGGGAGCTGTTTTTT.

This chain uses TRBV7-9 with TRBJ1-1; 7 bases map to TRBD1. With 3 bases clipped from V and 2 bases from J, the junction kept 9 bases outside the gene matches. Germline lookup yields CDR1 SEHNR and CDR2 FQNEAQ (reference sequence). This CDR3 contains 16 residues. Here the CDR3 reads CASSLRPRGLNTEAFF. The CDR3, as DNA: TGTGCCAGCAGCTTGCGACCGAGGGGGCTAAACACTGAAGCTTTCTTT.

This chain connects TRBV5-6 to TRBJ1-1, with TRBD1 identical over 9 bases. Germline-derived CDR1 and CDR2 are SGHDT and YYEEEE. CDR3 length: 16 residues. With 4 bases clipped from V and 5 bases from J, the junction kept 12 bases outside the gene matches. CDR3 amino acids: CASSAVTGGEGTEAFF. CDR3 nucleotides: TGTGCCAGCAGCGCCGTAACAGGGGGCGAGGGGACTGAAGCTTTCTTT.

This rearrangement joins TRBV11-1 to TRBJ2-5; 10 positions agree with TRBD1. This CDR3 comprises 15 residues. Trimming removed 4 bases from V and 5 bases from J; junction bases left unmatched: 7. Germline assignment: CDR1 SGHAT and CDR2 FQDESV (reference sequence). The CDR3 DNA follows: TGTGCCAGCAGCTATTGGGGGACAGGGGAGGAGACCCAGTACTTC. Amino acids: CASSYWGTGEETQYF.

The chain links TRBV3-1 (or the pseudogene TRBV3-2) to TRBJ2-7; D call uncertain. CDR1 and CDR2 from the germline V gene are LGHDT and YNNKEL (reference sequence). The CDR3 is 13 amino acids. Trimming shortened V by 0 bases and J by 1 base, and 4 bases separated the two germline ends. The CDR3 DNA sequence: TGTGCCAGCAGCCAAGATCCGTCCTACGAGCAGTACGTC. Translated, it gives CASSQDPSYEQYV.

This clone was counted once. J is TRBJ2-2 and V is TRBV7-2; D not certain. The CDR3 contains 14 residues. The germline V and J ends were trimmed by 1 base and 1 base, with 4 bases remaining between them. The germline gives CDR1 SGHTA, CDR2 FQGNSA. The CDR3 DNA sequence: TGTGCCAGCAGCTTAGTACAGAACACCGGGGAGCTGTTTTTT. Its protein product is CASSLVQNTGELFF.

This chain links TRBV29-1 with TRBJ2-1; D is uncertain. Trimming took off 4 bases at V and 1 base at J, with 8 bases between the two ends. This CDR3 is built from 13 residues. CDR1 and CDR2 (germline): SQVTM, ANQGSEA. The CDR3 spells CSVGTESYNEQFF. Written as DNA, the CDR3 is TGCAGCGTTGGCACGGAATCCTACAATGAGCAGTTCTTC.

The CDR3 DNA reads TGTGCCAGCAGCCGCGGGGGGCTGGATGAGCAGTTCTTC. Translation gives CASSRGGLDEQFF. This chain links TRBV12-3 or TRBV12-4 with TRBJ2-1, with TRBD2 matching 8 bases. V was clipped by 6 bases and J by 8 bases; unmatched bases: 6. This CDR3 spans 13 amino acids.

In its sample, this clone was seen once. The chain uses TRBV30 and TRBJ2-7; 8 bases map to TRBD1. The V gene end was trimmed by 4 bases and the J gene end by 5 bases; junction bases not matched to a gene: 4. CDR1 is GTSNPN, CDR2 SVGIG, per germline (reference sequence). This CDR3 spans 12 amino acids. CDR3 in DNA: TGTGCCTGGACAGTGACAGGGGACGAGCAGTACTTC. This encodes CAWTVTGDEQYF.

This clone was recorded only once. The chain is built from TRBV27 and TRBJ2-3; TRBD1 agrees at 8 bases. From germline, CDR1 is MNHEY and CDR2 SMNVEV (reference sequence). J gave up 4 bases and V 6 bases, and 6 bases lay outside the gene matches. The CDR3 has 14 amino acids. Written as DNA, the CDR3 is TGTGCCAGCAGCCCGGACAGGGTGGCAGATACGCAGTATTTT. Translation gives CASSPDRVADTQYF.

This sequence joins TRBV5-1 and TRBJ1-2, with D possibly matching TRBD1 (6 bases). V dropped 0 bases and J dropped 4 bases, with 10 bases sitting between them. Germline CDR1 and CDR2: SGHRS and YFSETQ. The CDR3 has 14 amino acids. The CDR3 is CASSLEAGAYGYTF. CDR3 nucleotide sequence: TGCGCCAGCAGCTTGGAGGCAGGGGCCTATGGCTACACCTTC.

Worth noting for this clone: The CDR3 does not close with the conserved phenylalanine or tryptophan, likely indicating a read error. No DNA is shown, since the ends of the CDR3 on it are uncertain; the CDR3 is the one TCRdb lists. The chain combines TRBV6-4 with TRBJ2-7. The CDR3 length equals 9 residues, ends included. Looked up from germline, CDR1 is MRHNA and CDR2 is SNTAGT. The CDR3 loop reads CASSDPKLR.

The genes are TRBV7-3 and TRBJ2-1; no clear D gene. V lost 5 bases, J lost 2 bases, and 10 bases lay in between. CDR1 is SGHTA, CDR2 FQGTGA, per germline. CDR3 length: 14 residues. CDR3 loop: CASSPYSTYNEQFF. The CDR3 DNA is TGTGCCAGCAGCCCCTATTCCACCTACAATGAGCAGTTCTTC. Full variable domain (remainder filled in from reference TRBV7-3 and TRBJ2-1): GAGVSQTPSNKVTEKGKYVELRCDPISGHTALYWYRQSLGQGPEFLIYFQGTGAADDSGLPNDRFFAVRPEGSVSTLKIQRTERGDSAVYLCASSPYSTYNEQFFGPGTRLTVL.

A few counts support this clone. The chain combines TRBV10-3 with TRBJ2-6, with 7 nucleotides matching TRBD2. The CDR3 has 18 residues. Trimming cost V 5 bases and J 0 bases; bases outside gene matches: 10. Germline lookup yields CDR1 ENHRY and CDR2 SYGVKD. The CDR3, as DNA: TGTGCCATCAGTAGAAGGGACGGGAGGACCTCTGGGGCCAACGTCCTGACTTTC. Amino acids: CAISRRDGRTSGANVLTF.

V and J are TRBV4-1 and TRBJ1-5, with D perhaps TRBD1 (6 bases). Trimming pared 0 bases from V and 7 bases from J, leaving 13 bases between. In germline, CDR1 is MGHRA, CDR2 YSYEKL. The CDR3 has 15 amino acids. The CDR3 is CASSQDRGWNQPQHF. CDR3 DNA sequence: TGCGCCAGCAGCCAAGACAGGGGATGGAACCAGCCCCAGCATTTT.

This clone was observed a handful of times. J is TRBJ2-5 and V is TRBV2; 7 bases match TRBD1. The CDR3 is 15 amino acids. With 7 bases clipped from V and 5 bases from J, the junction kept 13 bases outside the gene matches. Germline assignment: CDR1 SNHLY and CDR2 FYNNEI. In DNA form, the CDR3 reads TGTGCCAGCACCCCCGAAGGGGGCAGGGAGGAGACCCAGTACTTC. As protein: CASTPEGGREETQYF. The variable domain in full, completed from reference TRBV2 and TRBJ2-5, reads EPEVTQTPSHQVTQMGQEVILRCVPISNHLYFYWYRQILGQKVEFLVSFYNNEISEKSEIFDDQFSVERPDGSNFTLKIRSTKLEDSAMYFCASTPEGGREETQYFGPGTRLLVL.

The chain has TRBV11-1 and TRBJ2-3, with D possibly matching TRBD2 (6 bases). This CDR3 is built from 14 residues. V dropped 2 bases and J dropped 4 bases, with 10 bases sitting between them. Germline values: CDR1 SGHAT, CDR2 FQDESV (reference sequence). CDR3 region: CASSLRLASDTQYF. CDR3 in DNA: TGTGCCAGCAGCTTAAGGCTAGCGTCAGATACGCAGTATTTT.

The J gene is TRBJ1-5, the V gene TRBV6-5; perhaps TRBD1 as D (6 bases). Trimming took 6 bases from V and 3 from J, leaving 12 bases between them. CDR3 length equals 14 residues. Germline CDR1 and CDR2: MNHEY and SVGAGI. CDR3 DNA: TGTGCCAGCAGGATAGGACAGATCAATCAGCCCCAGCATTTT. It specifies CASRIGQINQPQHF.

The V call is TRBV21-1, the J call TRBJ1-4. TRBV21-1 counts as a pseudogene. The CDR3 runs 15 residues. The chain's CDR3 is CASSVPGRTNEKLFF. CDR3 DNA sequence: TGTGCCAGCAGCGTCCCAGGGAGGACTAATGAAAAACTGTTTTTT.

The gene calls are TRBV2 and TRBJ2-2, with 8 bases fitting TRBD1. CDR3 size: 14 residues. The germline gives CDR1 SNHLY, CDR2 FYNNEI. Trimming removed 6 bases from V and 3 bases from J; junction bases left unmatched: 3. The CDR3 DNA follows: TGTGCCAGCAGGCGACAGGGGTACACCGGGGAGCTGTTTTTT. It translates to CASRRQGYTGELFF.

The chain couples TRBV19 to TRBJ1-2, with D hard to call. Germline V CDR1 and CDR2: LNHDA, SQIVND (reference sequence). This CDR3 has 11 amino acids. Between the trimmed V and J ends, which lost 4 bases and 7 bases, there was a span of 7 bases. The CDR3 spells CASSTQFGYTF. The CDR3 coding sequence is TGTGCCAGTAGTACTCAGTTTGGCTACACCTTC. Drawing the rest from reference TRBV19 and TRBJ1-2, the complete variable domain is DGGITQSPKYLFRKEGQNVTLSCEQNLNHDAMYWYRQDPGQGLRLIYYSQIVNDFQKGDIAEGYSVSREKKESFPLTVTSAQKNPTAFYLCASSTQFGYTFGSGTRLTVV.

As for this clone: One junction end does not reproduce the germline sequence, and a read error may be involved. This sequence joins TRBV9 and TRBJ2-7; TRBD1 is a possible D gene (7 bases). CDR1 is SGDLS and CDR2 is YYNGEE in the germline V gene. The CDR3 is 14 amino acids. CDR3 nucleotide sequence: TGTGCCAGCAGCGTAGACAGGGGAGGCGACGACCAGTACTTC. Translating it yields CASSVDRGGDDQYF. The full variable domain, with the rest looked up from reference TRBV9 and TRBJ2-7, is DSGVTQTPKHLITATGQRVTLRCSPRSGDLSVYWYQQSLDQGLQFLIQYYNGEERAKGNILERFSAQQFPDLHSELNLSSLELGDSALYFCASSVDRGGDDQYFGPGTRLTVT.

The genes are TRBV6-5 and TRBJ1-4, with D hard to call. V was shortened by 8 bases and J by 8 bases, with 12 bases between the two germline ends. Looked up from germline, CDR1 is MNHEY and CDR2 is SVGAGI. The length of the CDR3 is 12 residues. The CDR3 bases are TGTGCCAGCCCCTGGGCGAACGAAAAACTGTTTTTT. It yields the protein CASPWANEKLFF.

The genes are TRBV9 and TRBJ1-5, with D possibly matching TRBD1 (5 bases). Per the germline V gene, CDR1 is SGDLS and CDR2 is YYNGEE. This CDR3 comprises 16 residues. The V end was cut by 3 bases, the J end by 0 bases, with 13 bases between. This CDR3 is CASSERRGDSNQPQHF. The CDR3 DNA reads as TGTGCCAGCAGCGAAAGAAGGGGAGATAGCAATCAGCCCCAGCATTTT.